The 18 T cell receptor beta chains presented below share a single source sample, sequenced in a study of blood T cell repertoires in COVID-19. Measured with immunoSEQ multiplex PCR; TCRdb has only the in-frame clones, and not every one. Among a few hundred thousand clones listed, around 92% were seen once. Sequencing was done on a sample of PBMCs or T cells enriched from blood (not recorded which). The receptors come from a woman in her twenties or thirties who had recovered from COVID-19.

The V gene is TRBV7-8, the J gene TRBJ2-3; TRBD2 aligns across 11 bases. The CDR3 is 18 residues long. The V gene's germline CDR1 is SGHVS and CDR2 FQNEAQ. The ends lost 5 bases at V and 2 bases at J; junction bases unmatched: 12. CDR3 protein: CASSPRIRLAGPTDTQYF. The DNA for the CDR3 is TGTGCCAGCAGCCCCCGAATTCGACTAGCGGGGCCCACAGATACGCAGTATTTT.

The CDR3 here is CASSLARDFRSEQFF. The DNA for the CDR3 is TGCGCCAGCAGCTTGGCTAGGGACTTCCGAAGCGAGCAGTTCTTC. This chain uses TRBV5-1 with TRBJ2-1, with a tentative D call TRBD2 (6 bases). The germline V gene has CDR1 SGHRS and CDR2 YFSETQ. V dropped 0 bases and J dropped 10 bases, with 17 bases sitting between them. This CDR3 has 15 residues.

This clone is a singleton in its sample. V usage is TRBV5-1 and J usage is TRBJ2-7; unclear D gene. The germline gives CDR1 SGHRS, CDR2 YFSETQ. Trimming removed 6 bases from V and 1 base from J, with 23 bases in between. This CDR3 is 17 amino acids long. The CDR3 DNA sequence: TGCGCCAGCAAAAAGCTCTACGCCAGGTCGGTGTCCTACGAGCAGTACTTC. This codes for CASKKLYARSVSYEQYF.

The V call is TRBV27, the J call TRBJ2-7; D is uncertain. V was pared by 3 bases and J by 2 bases, with 8 bases between. The CDR3 length is 13 residues. CDR1 and CDR2 from the germline V gene are MNHEY and SMNVEV (reference sequence). CDR3 sequence: CASSLTQAYEQYF. CDR3 coding DNA: TGTGCCAGCAGTTTGACCCAGGCCTACGAGCAGTACTTC.

This clone was observed once. The rearrangement uses TRBV24-1 and TRBJ1-2, with TRBD1 matching 8 bases. CDR1 is KGHDR, CDR2 SFDVKD, per germline. J was trimmed by 3 bases and V by 5 bases; bases with no gene match: 4. CDR3 length: 14 residues. As DNA, the CDR3 is TGTGCCACCAGTGGTCAGGACAGGGACTATGGCTACACCTTC. It yields the protein CATSGQDRDYGYTF.

V gene TRBV27 combines with J gene TRBJ2-2; 7 bases match TRBD2. The CDR3 spans 19 residues. Trimming removed 4 bases from V and 8 bases from J; junction bases left unmatched: 22. Per germline, CDR1 MNHEY and CDR2 SMNVEV (reference sequence). In nucleotides, the CDR3 is TGTGCCAGCAGTTCACATAAACGACCAGGGCTAGCGGAAGGGGGGGAGCTGTTTTTT. Amino acids: CASSSHKRPGLAEGGELFF.

This chain uses TRBV5-1 with TRBJ2-1; 8 positions match TRBD2. With V trimmed by 2 bases and J by 8 bases, 12 bases remained unmatched. The CDR3 length is 16 residues. Germline assignment: CDR1 SGHRS and CDR2 YFSETQ. The CDR3 DNA reads TGCGCCAGCAGCTTTTTACCGGGACTAGGTTCAGATGAGCAGTTCTTC. Its protein product is CASSFLPGLGSDEQFF.

The CDR3 sequence is CASSISAGGKTYEQYF. DNA of the CDR3: TGTGCCAGTAGTATATCGGCGGGAGGGAAGACCTACGAGCAGTACTTC. The genes are TRBV19 and TRBJ2-7, with 9 bases fitting TRBD2. With V trimmed by 2 bases and J by 2 bases, 7 bases remained unmatched. CDR3 size: 16 residues. The germline V gene has CDR1 LNHDA and CDR2 SQIVND (reference sequence).

V is TRBV6-5 and J is TRBJ1-2; the D is unclear. Germline V gives CDR1 MNHEY, CDR2 SVGAGI. V lost 7 bases and J 2 bases, leaving 14 bases between the germline ends. The CDR3 spans 14 residues. The chain's CDR3 is CASNLGRRNYGYTF. Written as DNA, the CDR3 is TGTGCCAGCAATCTTGGACGGAGGAACTATGGCTACACCTTC.

The chain uses TRBV27 and TRBJ2-1, with 8 bases matching TRBD2. The CDR3 totals 14 residues. Germline CDR1 reads MNHEY; CDR2 reads SMNVEV (reference sequence). The ends lost 3 bases at V and 4 bases at J; junction bases unmatched: 2. The CDR3: CASSFGGEYNEQFF. Written as DNA, the CDR3 is TGTGCCAGCAGTTTCGGGGGGGAATACAATGAGCAGTTCTTC.

The chain recombines TRBV4-1 with TRBJ2-3; D remains unclear. Per the germline V gene, CDR1 is MGHRA and CDR2 is YSYEKL. The CDR3 runs 14 residues. V lost 3 bases to trimming and J lost 1 base, with 8 bases between them. The CDR3 sequence is CASSQIQGTDTQYF. DNA for the CDR3: TGCGCCAGCAGCCAGATTCAGGGCACAGATACGCAGTATTTT.

The chain uses TRBV5-6 and TRBJ2-1; unclear D gene. V gave up 1 base and J gave up 8 bases, with 16 bases separating them. Germline CDR1 reads SGHDT; CDR2 reads YYEEEE. The CDR3 is 15 amino acids. CDR3 sequence reads: CASSLPVGPVHEQFF. The CDR3 DNA sequence: TGTGCCAGCAGCTTGCCGGTGGGCCCGGTACATGAGCAGTTCTTC.

In this sample, this clone turned up once. The chain has TRBV19 and TRBJ2-5; possible D gene TRBD2, 5 bases. This CDR3 comprises 12 residues. Germline V gene data show CDR1 as LNHDA and CDR2 as SQIVND (reference sequence). The V and J ends lost 5 bases and 2 bases respectively, with 6 bases between them. The CDR3 protein is CASSRDQETQYF. In nucleotides, the CDR3 is TGTGCCAGTAGTCGGGATCAAGAGACCCAGTACTTC.

The rearrangement uses TRBV5-1 and TRBJ1-2; D uncertain. Germline values: CDR1 SGHRS, CDR2 YFSETQ. V lost 4 bases and J lost 6, with 13 bases in between. The CDR3 length is 13 residues. Here the CDR3 DNA reads TGCGCCAGCAGCCAACAATCCCGAAATGGCTACACCTTC. It translates to CASSQQSRNGYTF.

The chain couples TRBV19 to TRBJ1-5; possibly TRBD1 for D (6 bases). V gave up 4 bases and J gave up 7 bases, with 20 bases separating them. The germline V gene encodes CDR1 LNHDA and CDR2 SQIVND (reference sequence). The CDR3 totals 16 residues. In DNA form, the CDR3 reads TGTGCCAGTAGTACCGCTGACAGGATAGTTAACCAGCCCCAGCATTTT. This translates into CASSTADRIVNQPQHF.

This sequence joins TRBV7-9 and TRBJ2-1; TRBD2 aligns across 10 bases. Germline V gives CDR1 SEHNR, CDR2 FQNEAQ (reference sequence). V lost 5 bases, J lost 9 bases, and 10 bases stayed unmatched. The CDR3 runs 15 residues. For the CDR3, the DNA is TGTGCCAGCAGCCCAGCGGGAGGGTTCCGCGGTGAGCAGTTCTTC. This sequence encodes CASSPAGGFRGEQFF.

This chain joins TRBV12-5 and TRBJ2-3; TRBD1 matches at 8 bases. This CDR3 has 15 amino acids. The germline V gene encodes CDR1 LGHNT and CDR2 FRNRAP. Germline trimming cut 3 bases from V and 8 bases from J; bases unmatched to any gene: 10. CDR3 nucleotides: TGTGCTAGTGGTTTTAGGCAGGGGGCAGGGGGTACGCAGTATTTT. Translating it yields CASGFRQGAGGTQYF.

This rearrangement joins TRBV27 to TRBJ2-7, with D tentatively TRBD2 (7 bases). The CDR3 is 14 residues long. The V gene's germline CDR1 is MNHEY and CDR2 SMNVEV (reference sequence). V lost 6 bases and J lost 3, with 15 bases in between. CDR3 DNA sequence: TGTGCCAGCAGATACAGCGGGACACTCTACGAGCAGTACTTC. Its protein product is CASRYSGTLYEQYF.